These T cell receptor beta chains were read from a single sample in a study of cytotoxic CD8 clonotypes in ibrutinib-treated CLL. Measured with immunoSEQ multiplex PCR; TCRdb has only the in-frame clones, and not every one. The table has 35,000 to 55,000 clones, approximately 69% seen once. The source material was PBMCs, sampled after 12 months of ibrutinib treatment. Receptor source: a human donor with chronic lymphocytic leukemia. Each CDR3 is given with its conserved first and last residue. The D gene is left open where the match is weak. Rows may omit the clone size; those that give it use once, few, many or a size class.

V	size	D	J	DNA	CDR3
TRBV19	.	.	TRBJ2-3	TGTGCCAGTAGTATGTTGGGGATACTGGGAGATACGCAGTATTTT	CASSMLGILGDTQYF
TRBV29-1	.	TRBD1	TRBJ2-7	TGCAGCGTTGTTGTTAGGCAGGGGGCCGACGAGCAGTACTTC	CSVVVRQGADEQYF
TRBV28	.	TRBD2	TRBJ2-1	TGTGCCAGCAGTTTGGTTAGCGGGGGATACAATGAGCAGTTCTTC	CASSLVSGGYNEQFF
TRBV25-1	.	.	TRBJ1-1	TGTGCCAGCAGTGAGGGCGTTGGGACTGAAGCTTTCTTT	CASSEGVGTEAFF
TRBV13	.	.	TRBJ2-5	TGTGCCAGCAGCTTAGTATTTGAGGGAGAGACCCAGTACTTC	CASSLVFEGETQYF
TRBV7-6	.	.	TRBJ2-5	TGTGCCAGCAGCTCTACGGAGGGTTCTCCGACGGAGACCCAGTACTTC	CASSSTEGSPTETQYF
TRBV5-6	.	.	TRBJ2-6	TGTGCCAGCAGCTTGTTACCCTCTGGGGCCAACGTCCTGACTTTC	CASSLLPSGANVLTF
TRBV9	.	.	TRBJ2-2	TGTGCCAGCAGCGTCCCCCCCGGGGAGCTGTTTTTT	CASSVPPGELFF
TRBV7-9	.	.	TRBJ2-3	TGTGCCAGCAGCTTAGAAGGTACGCAGTATTTT	CASSLEGTQYF
TRBV27	.	.	TRBJ1-1	TGTGCCAGCAGTCCCCTTGTTAGGGGTATGGCTTTCTTT	CASSPLVRGMAFF
TRBV21-1	.	.	TRBJ2-7	TGTGCCAGCAGCACGTATTGGGGGGCTGCCTACGAGCAGTACTTC	CASSTYWGAAYEQYF
TRBV7-3	.	.	TRBJ2-2	TGTGCCAGCAGCTTAAAAGACAGTAACACCGGGGAGCTGTTTTTT	CASSLKDSNTGELFF
TRBV6-5	.	TRBD1	TRBJ1-3	TGTGCCAGCAGTCTAGAGGGGGCCAATGGAAACACCATATATTTT	CASSLEGANGNTIYF
TRBV9	.	TRBD1	TRBJ1-1	TGTGCCAGCAGCGAGACAGGGTTCACTGAAGCTTTCTTT	CASSETGFTEAFF
TRBV5-4	.	.	TRBJ2-5	TGTGCCAGCAGCTTGGGGGGGCGTAAAGAGACCCAGTACTTC	CASSLGGRKETQYF
TRBV28	.	.	TRBJ1-4	TGTGCCAGCAGTGCCTACAGGGAAGATGAAAAACTGTTTTTT	CASSAYREDEKLFF
TRBV11-2	.	TRBD2	TRBJ2-5	TGTGCCAGCAGCTTACGGGGGGGTGGAAGAGAGACCCAGTACTTC	CASSLRGGGRETQYF
TRBV7-2	.	TRBD1	TRBJ2-7	TGTGCCAGCAGCTTAGGGGGGACAGGGTCCCCCTACGAGCAGTACTTC	CASSLGGTGSPYEQYF
TRBV5-6	.	.	TRBJ2-5	TGTGCCAGCAGCTTGTGGCGACAGCAAGAGACCCAGTACTTC	CASSLWRQQETQYF
TRBV6-5	.	.	TRBJ2-7	TGTGCCAGCAGTTTCAACAGGGAGGGCGAGCAGTACTTC	CASSFNREGEQYF
TRBV5-4	.	.	TRBJ1-4	TGTGCCAGCAGCTTGGGGGGGAAAGGTGAAAAACTGTTTTTT	CASSLGGKGEKLFF
TRBV2	few	.	TRBJ1-2	TGTGCCTCCCGGGGGTGGATTAACTATGGCTACACCTTC	CASRGWINYGYTF
TRBV6-5	.	TRBD1	TRBJ1-6	TGTGCCAGCAGTACAGGGGACGATAATTCACCCCTCCACTTT	CASSTGDDNSPLHF
TRBV2	.	.	TRBJ1-2	TGTGCCAGCAGTGAATACGGGGGATGGGGGGACTATGGCTACACCTTC	CASSEYGGWGDYGYTF
TRBV1	.	.	TRBJ2-3	TGCACCAGCAGCCCCAGCGGCACAGATACGCAGTATTTT	CTSSPSGTDTQYF
TRBV23-1	.	.	TRBJ2-1	TGCGCCAGCAGTCACTACCCCACACCAACAAATGAGCAGTTCTTC	CASSHYPTPTNEQFF
TRBV7-8	large	.	TRBJ1-1	TGTGCCAGCAGCTTATCGACGGGGGGAGGTGAAGCTTTCTTT	CASSLSTGGGEAFF
TRBV5-1	.	.	TRBJ2-3	TGCGCCAGCGCTCGAGGCGGGGTGATCACAGATACGCAGTATTTT	CASARGGVITDTQYF
TRBV29-1	.	TRBD1	TRBJ1-6	TGCAGCGTTGAACCCGGGCAGGGGGCTAGGAATTCACCCCTCCACTTT	CSVEPGQGARNSPLHF
TRBV7-9	.	.	TRBJ2-6	TGTGCCAGCAGCTCCAGCAGGACGGTGGCCTCTGGGGCCAACGTCCTGACTTTC	CASSSSRTVASGANVLTF
TRBV5-6	.	.	TRBJ2-3	TGTGCCAGCAGCTTGATACCGGATACGCAGTATTTT	CASSLIPDTQYF
TRBV5-6	.	.	TRBJ2-5	TGTGCCAGCAGCTTGGGTTACCGAGGGCAAGAGACCCAGTACTTC	CASSLGYRGQETQYF